Each of the 14 T cell receptor beta chains below was sequenced from the same sample in a study of blood T cell repertoires in COVID-19. Generated by immunoSEQ multiplex PCR, the TCRdb table keeps only in-frame clones and is missing some. This sample has 100,000 to 150,000 clones, with about four fifths found just once. The specimen sequenced was peripheral blood. Receptor source: a man between 60 and 75 years old with acute or convalescent COVID-19.

Only one count was recorded for this clone. The sample contains more than one DNA sequence encoding this CDR3. This chain joins TRBV5-5 and TRBJ1-5; D unclear. Germline-derived CDR1 and CDR2 are SGHKS and YYEKEE (reference sequence). The CDR3 has 14 residues. V was cut by 0 bases and J by 2 bases, with 6 bases left in between. CDR3 bases: TGTGCCAGCAGCTTGGAAGGAGGCAATCAGCCCCAGCATTTT. Translating it yields CASSLEGGNQPQHF.

V gene TRBV10-3 combines with J gene TRBJ2-7, with 8 bases identical to TRBD1. After removal of 5 bases from V and 5 bases from J, the junction contained 5 bases not matched to a gene. This CDR3 comprises 13 residues. CDR1 ENHRY and CDR2 SYGVKD come from the germline V gene. CDR3 bases: TGTGCCATCAGTAGGACAGGGCAAGACGAGCAGTACTTC. Its translation: CAISRTGQDEQYF.

The chain uses TRBV11-3 and TRBJ2-3, with a tentative D call TRBD2 (6 bases). CDR1 is SGHNT, CDR2 YENEEA, per germline. CDR3 length: 14 amino acids. V shed 6 bases and J shed 0 bases, with 10 bases lying between them. CDR3 bases: TGTGCCAGCAGTCGCGGGGCTAGCACAGATACGCAGTATTTT. Encoded protein: CASSRGASTDTQYF.

This clone was picked up a small number of times. This rearrangement joins TRBV19 to TRBJ2-3, with D unclear. V gave up 1 base and J gave up 1 base, with 12 bases separating them. The CDR3 sequence is 16 residues long. Germline V gives CDR1 LNHDA, CDR2 SQIVND (reference sequence). CDR3: CASSIGDLFGTDTQYF. CDR3 nucleotide sequence: TGTGCCAGTAGTATAGGCGATTTGTTTGGCACAGATACGCAGTATTTT.

The chain combines TRBV5-1 with TRBJ1-6; the match to TRBD1 covers 8 bases. Germline V gives CDR1 SGHRS, CDR2 YFSETQ. The CDR3 length is 15 residues. The ends lost 3 bases at V and 7 bases at J; junction bases unmatched: 6. The chain's CDR3 is CASSSDRAGNSPLHF. CDR3 DNA: TGCGCCAGCAGCTCGGACAGGGCGGGGAATTCACCCCTCCACTTT.

The CDR3 DNA sequence: TGTGCCAGTAGGCCGGGGGGATTGAATGAGCAGTTCTTC. Translated, it gives CASRPGGLNEQFF. V is TRBV19 and J is TRBJ2-1; 7 bases are shared with TRBD2. The CDR3 consists of 13 residues. J gave up 7 bases and V 6 bases, and 6 bases lay outside the gene matches. Germline assignment: CDR1 LNHDA and CDR2 SQIVND (reference sequence).

The chain joins TRBV29-1 to TRBJ2-2; a possible D gene is TRBD1 (6 bases). Germline lookup yields CDR1 SQVTM and CDR2 ANQGSEA. The V end lost 7 bases, the J end lost 6 bases, and 15 bases lay between the germline ends. This CDR3 spans 13 amino acids. The CDR3 is CSATITGPGELFF. The CDR3 nucleotides are TGCAGCGCCACCATCACAGGGCCCGGGGAGCTGTTTTTT.

The V and J genes are TRBV30 and TRBJ2-3; perhaps TRBD1 as D (5 bases). Germline V gene lookup returns CDR1 GTSNPN and CDR2 SVGIG (reference sequence). Trimming removed 0 bases at V and 6 bases at J, with 10 bases between. This CDR3 region has 13 residues. The CDR3 bases are TGTGCCTGGAGTGTAGGGGTGGGCGATACGCAGTATTTT. Residues: CAWSVGVGDTQYF. Based on the CDR3 plus reference TRBV30 and TRBJ2-3, the full variable domain is SQTIHQWPATLVQPVGSPLSLECTVEGTSNPNLYWYRQAAGRGLQLLFYSVGIGQISSEVPQNLSASRPQDRQFILSSKKLLLSDSGFYLCAWSVGVGDTQYFGPGTRLTVL.

This chain joins TRBV5-1 and TRBJ1-3; D remains unclear. Trimming removed 4 bases from V and 0 bases from J, with 17 bases in between. The germline CDR1 and CDR2 sequences are SGHRS and YFSETQ. This CDR3 contains 17 residues. CDR3 nucleotide sequence: TGCGCCAGCAGCAGAGGAAGAGCGGGGAGCTCTGGAAACACCATATATTTT. Its protein is CASSRGRAGSSGNTIYF. Drawing the rest from reference TRBV5-1 and TRBJ1-3, the complete variable domain is KAGVTQTPRYLIKTRGQQVTLSCSPISGHRSVSWYQQTPGQGLQFLFEYFSETQRNKGNFPGRFSGRQFSNSRSEMNVSTLELGDSALYLCASSRGRAGSSGNTIYFGEGSWLTVV.

This chain uses TRBV15 with TRBJ2-2, with 10 bases matching TRBD2. Germline V gives CDR1 LNHNV, CDR2 YYDKDF (reference sequence). Trimming at V came to 1 base and at J to 4 bases, leaving 9 bases not matched to a gene. The CDR3 has 18 amino acids. CDR3 nucleotides: TGTGCCACCAGCAGAGCGAGCAGCGGGAGGGTTGGCACCGGGGAGCTGTTTTTT. Protein sequence: CATSRASSGRVGTGELFF.

J is TRBJ1-6 and V is TRBV7-9, with D perhaps matching TRBD1 (6 bases). V was pared by 5 bases and J by 16 bases, with 15 bases between. Germline loops: CDR1 SEHNR, CDR2 FQNEAQ (reference sequence). This CDR3 region has 12 residues. The CDR3 bases are TGTGCCAGCAGCGAAGGGACACCCTTTCTCCACTTT. Residues: CASSEGTPFLHF.

The V and J genes are TRBV7-6 and TRBJ1-2; 9 positions match TRBD1. The germline gives CDR1 SGHVS, CDR2 FNYEAQ. The J segment lost 8 bases and the V segment lost 2 bases, leaving 9 bases of the junction unmatched. The CDR3 is 15 residues long. DNA of the CDR3: TGTGCCAGCAGCTTACAACCGGGACAGGGAATGGGCTACACCTTC. Translation: CASSLQPGQGMGYTF.

This chain connects TRBV12-3 or TRBV12-4 to TRBJ2-7; D remains unclear. V lost 5 bases and J 5 bases, leaving 7 bases between the germline ends. This CDR3 is built from 11 residues. CDR3: CASSNRDEQYF. CDR3 nucleotides: TGTGCCAGCAGTAACCGAGACGAGCAGTACTTC.

Comments on this clone: Other DNA sequences within the sample encode an identical CDR3. The rearrangement joins TRBV5-4 to TRBJ2-3; a weak D match, TRBD2 (5 bases). The V gene lost 2 bases and the J gene lost 2 bases, with 9 bases spanning the gap. This CDR3 spans 14 amino acids. The V gene's germline CDR1 is SGHNT and CDR2 YYREEE (reference sequence). CDR3 amino acids: CASSLRGSTDTQYF. CDR3 in DNA: TGTGCCAGCAGCTTACGGGGATCCACAGATACGCAGTATTTT.